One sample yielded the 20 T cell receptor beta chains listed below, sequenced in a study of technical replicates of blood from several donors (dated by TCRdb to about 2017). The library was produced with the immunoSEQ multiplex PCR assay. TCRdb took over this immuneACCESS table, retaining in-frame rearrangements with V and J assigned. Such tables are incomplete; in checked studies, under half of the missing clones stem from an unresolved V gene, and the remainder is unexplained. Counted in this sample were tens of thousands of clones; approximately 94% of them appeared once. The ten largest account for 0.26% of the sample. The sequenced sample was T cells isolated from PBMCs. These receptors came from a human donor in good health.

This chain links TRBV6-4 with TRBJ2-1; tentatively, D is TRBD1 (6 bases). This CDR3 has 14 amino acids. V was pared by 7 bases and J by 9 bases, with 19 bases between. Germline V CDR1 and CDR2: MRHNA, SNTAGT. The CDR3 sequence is CASTPRAEDSEQFF. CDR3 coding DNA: TGTGCCAGCACCCCCAGAGCGGAGGACAGTGAGCAGTTCTTC.

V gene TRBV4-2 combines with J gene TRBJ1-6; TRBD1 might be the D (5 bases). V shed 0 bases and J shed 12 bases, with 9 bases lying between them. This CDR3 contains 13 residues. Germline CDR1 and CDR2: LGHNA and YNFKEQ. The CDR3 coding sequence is TGTGCCAGCAGCCAAGATGGGGGGGAACCCCTCCACTTT. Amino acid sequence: CASSQDGGEPLHF.

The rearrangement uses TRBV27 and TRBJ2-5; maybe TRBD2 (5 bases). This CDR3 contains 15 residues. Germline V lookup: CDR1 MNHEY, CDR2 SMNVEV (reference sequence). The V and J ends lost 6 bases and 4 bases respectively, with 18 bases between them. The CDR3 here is CASSPGERLRETQYF. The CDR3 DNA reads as TGTGCCAGCAGCCCCGGGGAGCGGTTGAGAGAGACCCAGTACTTC.

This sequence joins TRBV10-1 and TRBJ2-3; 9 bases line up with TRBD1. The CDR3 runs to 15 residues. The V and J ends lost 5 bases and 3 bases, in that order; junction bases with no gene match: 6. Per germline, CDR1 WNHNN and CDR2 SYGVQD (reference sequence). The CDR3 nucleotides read TGCGCCAGCAGTAAACAGGGGGCCGTGACAGATACGCAGTATTTT. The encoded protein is CASSKQGAVTDTQYF.

The DNA for the CDR3 is TGTGCCAGCCGGACTAGCGGGGGAAAGGGGGAGACCCAGTACTTC. This codes for CASRTSGGKGETQYF. The chain is built from TRBV27 and TRBJ2-5; 13 bases agree with TRBD2. V dropped 8 bases and J dropped 5; count of bases not matched to a gene: 8. There are 15 residues in the CDR3. Germline CDR1 MNHEY, CDR2 SMNVEV (reference sequence).

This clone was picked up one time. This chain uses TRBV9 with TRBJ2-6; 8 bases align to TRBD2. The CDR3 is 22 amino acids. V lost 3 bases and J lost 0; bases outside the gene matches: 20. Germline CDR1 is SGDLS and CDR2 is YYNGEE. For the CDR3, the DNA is TGTGCCAGCAGCGCCCGGGGGGGTGTCGGGACACCATCCTTCTCTGGGGCCAACGTCCTGACTTTC. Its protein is CASSARGGVGTPSFSGANVLTF.

The DNA for the CDR3 is TGTGCCAGCAGCTTTCTAGCGGGGGGAAAGGTCGATGAGCAGTTCTTC. Amino acid sequence: CASSFLAGGKVDEQFF. The chain recombines TRBV7-8 with TRBJ2-1, with 11 bases fitting TRBD2. J gave up 8 bases and V 3 bases, and 9 bases lay outside the gene matches. From germline, CDR1 is SGHVS and CDR2 FQNEAQ. The CDR3 is made up of 16 amino acids.

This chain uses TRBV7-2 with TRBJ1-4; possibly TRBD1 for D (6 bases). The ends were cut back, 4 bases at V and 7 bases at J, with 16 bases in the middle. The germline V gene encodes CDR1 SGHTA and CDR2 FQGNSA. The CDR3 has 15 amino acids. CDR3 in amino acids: CASSYRNREREKLFF. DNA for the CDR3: TGTGCCAGCAGCTATCGAAACAGGGAACGTGAAAAACTGTTTTTT.

The CDR3 region is CASSGGGAADVEYF. The CDR3 nucleotides are TGTGCCAGCAGTGGAGGGGGGGCGGCGGATGTGGAGTACTTC. The chain recombines TRBV6-1 with TRBJ2-7; perhaps TRBD2 as D (7 bases). The CDR3 length is 14 residues. CDR1 is MNHNS and CDR2 is SASEGT in the germline V gene. The V end lost 4 bases, the J end lost 11 bases, and 21 bases lay between the germline ends.

CDR3 DNA: TGTGCCAGCAGTTACAACTACGGACAGGTCATCTACGAGCAGTACTTC. It specifies CASSYNYGQVIYEQYF. The chain links TRBV6-5 to TRBJ2-7, with 7 bases fitting TRBD1. The CDR3 loop spans 16 amino acids. Germline-derived CDR1 and CDR2 are MNHEY and SVGAGI. V lost 2 bases to trimming and J lost 3 bases; unmatched junction nucleotides: 10.

CDR3 bases: TGTGCCAGCAGCTGGTCAGGGAACGAGCAGTACTTC. The encoded protein is CASSWSGNEQYF. The chain carries TRBV5-5 and TRBJ2-7; D is perhaps TRBD1 (5 bases). Germline-derived CDR1 and CDR2 are SGHKS and YYEKEE (reference sequence). With 3 bases removed from V and 5 bases from J, the gap between germline ends came to 9 bases. The length of the CDR3 is 12 residues.

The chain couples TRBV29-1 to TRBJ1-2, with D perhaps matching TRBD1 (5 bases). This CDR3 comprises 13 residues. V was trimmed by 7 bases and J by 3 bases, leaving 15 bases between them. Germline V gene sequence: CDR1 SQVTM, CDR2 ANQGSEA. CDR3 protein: CSALGEKYYGYTF. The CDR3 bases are TGCAGCGCCCTAGGGGAAAAATACTATGGCTACACCTTC.

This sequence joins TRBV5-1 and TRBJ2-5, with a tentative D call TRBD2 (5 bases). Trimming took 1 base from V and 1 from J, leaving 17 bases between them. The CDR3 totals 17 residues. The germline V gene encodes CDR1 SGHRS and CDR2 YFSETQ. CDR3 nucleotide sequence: TGCGCCAGCAGCTTGCCGACAATGACGAGGGCCCAAGAGACCCAGTACTTC. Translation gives CASSLPTMTRAQETQYF.

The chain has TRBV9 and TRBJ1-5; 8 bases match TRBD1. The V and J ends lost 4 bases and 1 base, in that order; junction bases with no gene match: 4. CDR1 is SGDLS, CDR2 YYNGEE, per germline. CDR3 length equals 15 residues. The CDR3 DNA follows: TGTGCCAGCAGCCCCGGACAGGGCAGCAATCAGCCCCAGCATTTT. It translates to CASSPGQGSNQPQHF.

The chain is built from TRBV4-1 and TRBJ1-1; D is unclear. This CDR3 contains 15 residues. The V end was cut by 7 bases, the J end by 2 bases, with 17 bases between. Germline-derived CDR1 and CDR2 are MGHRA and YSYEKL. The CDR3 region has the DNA TGCGCCAGCATGCTCGATAAACCTATAAACACTGAAGCTTTCTTT. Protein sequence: CASMLDKPINTEAFF.

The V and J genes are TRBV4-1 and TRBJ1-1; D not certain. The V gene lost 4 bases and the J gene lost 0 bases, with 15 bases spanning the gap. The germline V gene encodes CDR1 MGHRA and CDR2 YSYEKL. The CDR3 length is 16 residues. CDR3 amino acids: CASSLRGQLLNTEAFF. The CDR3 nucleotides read TGCGCCAGCAGCCTCCGTGGGCAGCTGTTGAACACTGAAGCTTTCTTT.

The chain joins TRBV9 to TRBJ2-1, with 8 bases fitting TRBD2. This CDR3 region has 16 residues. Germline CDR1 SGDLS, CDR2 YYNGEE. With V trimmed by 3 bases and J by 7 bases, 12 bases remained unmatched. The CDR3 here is CASSGDSGAAWNEQFF. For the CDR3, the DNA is TGTGCCAGCAGCGGAGATAGCGGGGCCGCGTGGAATGAGCAGTTCTTC. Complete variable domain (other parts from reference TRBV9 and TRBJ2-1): DSGVTQTPKHLITATGQRVTLRCSPRSGDLSVYWYQQSLDQGLQFLIQYYNGEERAKGNILERFSAQQFPDLHSELNLSSLELGDSALYFCASSGDSGAAWNEQFFGPGTRLTVL.

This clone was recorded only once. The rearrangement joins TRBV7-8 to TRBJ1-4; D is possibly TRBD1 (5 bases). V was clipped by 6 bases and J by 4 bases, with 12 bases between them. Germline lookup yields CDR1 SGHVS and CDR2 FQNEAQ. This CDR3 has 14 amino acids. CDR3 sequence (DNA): TGTGCCAGCAGTTGGGCAGGGATTAATGAAAAACTGTTTTTT. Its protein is CASSWAGINEKLFF.

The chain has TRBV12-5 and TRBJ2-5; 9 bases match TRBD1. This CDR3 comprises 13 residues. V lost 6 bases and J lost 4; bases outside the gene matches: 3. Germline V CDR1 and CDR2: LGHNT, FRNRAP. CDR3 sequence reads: CASGNRGRETQYF. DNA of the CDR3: TGTGCTAGTGGGAACAGGGGGCGAGAGACCCAGTACTTC.

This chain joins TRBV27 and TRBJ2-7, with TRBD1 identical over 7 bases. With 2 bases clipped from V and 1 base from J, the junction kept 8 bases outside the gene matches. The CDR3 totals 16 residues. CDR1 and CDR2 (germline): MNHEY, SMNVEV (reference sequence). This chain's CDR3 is CASSLAGTDNSYEQYF. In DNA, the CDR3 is TGTGCCAGCAGTTTAGCCGGGACAGACAATTCCTACGAGCAGTACTTC.